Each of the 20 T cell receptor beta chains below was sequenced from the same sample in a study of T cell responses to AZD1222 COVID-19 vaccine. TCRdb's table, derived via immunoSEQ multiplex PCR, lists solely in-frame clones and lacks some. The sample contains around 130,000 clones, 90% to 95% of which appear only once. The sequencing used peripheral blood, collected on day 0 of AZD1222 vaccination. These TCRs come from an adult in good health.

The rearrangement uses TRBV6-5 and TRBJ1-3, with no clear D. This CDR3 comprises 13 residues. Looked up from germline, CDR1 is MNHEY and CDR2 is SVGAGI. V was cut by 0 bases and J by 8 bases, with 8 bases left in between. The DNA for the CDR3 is TGTGCCAGCAGTTACTCGGGTCTGGACACCATATATTTT. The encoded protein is CASSYSGLDTIYF.

CDR3 sequence: CASSLFWGAETQYF. The CDR3 DNA reads as TGTGCCAGCAGTTTATTTTGGGGGGCAGAGACCCAGTACTTC. The chain employs TRBV27 and TRBJ2-5; possibly TRBD1 or TRBD2 for D (6 bases each). V was clipped by 1 base and J by 4 bases, with 10 bases between them. The CDR3 contains 14 residues. Germline V gives CDR1 MNHEY, CDR2 SMNVEV (reference sequence).

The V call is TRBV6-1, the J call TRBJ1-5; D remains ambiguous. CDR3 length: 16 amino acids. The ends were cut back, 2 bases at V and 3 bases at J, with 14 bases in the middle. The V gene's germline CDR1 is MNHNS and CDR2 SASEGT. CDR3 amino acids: CASSESPPNTNQPQHF. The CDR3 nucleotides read TGTGCCAGCAGTGAATCCCCCCCTAATACCAATCAGCCCCAGCATTTT.

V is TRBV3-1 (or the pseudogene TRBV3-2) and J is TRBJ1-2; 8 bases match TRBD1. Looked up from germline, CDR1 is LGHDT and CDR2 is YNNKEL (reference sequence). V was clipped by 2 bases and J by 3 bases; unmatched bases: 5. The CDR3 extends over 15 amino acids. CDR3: CASSQQQGAYYGYTF. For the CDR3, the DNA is TGTGCCAGCAGCCAACAGCAGGGGGCGTACTATGGCTACACCTTC.

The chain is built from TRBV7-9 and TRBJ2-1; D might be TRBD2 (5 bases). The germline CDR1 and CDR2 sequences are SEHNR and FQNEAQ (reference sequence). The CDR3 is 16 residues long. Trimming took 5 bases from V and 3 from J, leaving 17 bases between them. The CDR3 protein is CASSQGLRGIYNEQFF. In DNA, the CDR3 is TGTGCCAGCAGCCAAGGACTTCGAGGGATCTACAATGAGCAGTTCTTC. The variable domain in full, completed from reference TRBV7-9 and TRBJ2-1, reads DTGVSQNPRHKITKRGQNVTFRCDPISEHNRLYWYRQTLGQGPEFLTYFQNEAQLEKSRLLSDRFSAERPKGSFSTLEIQRTEQGDSAMYLCASSQGLRGIYNEQFFGPGTRLTVL.

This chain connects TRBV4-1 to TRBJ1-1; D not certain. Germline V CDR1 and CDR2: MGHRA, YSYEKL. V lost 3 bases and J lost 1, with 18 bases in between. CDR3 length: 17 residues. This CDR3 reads CASSQETCRKANTEAFF. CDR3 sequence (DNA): TGCGCCAGCAGCCAGGAAACTTGCAGAAAAGCGAACACTGAAGCTTTCTTT.

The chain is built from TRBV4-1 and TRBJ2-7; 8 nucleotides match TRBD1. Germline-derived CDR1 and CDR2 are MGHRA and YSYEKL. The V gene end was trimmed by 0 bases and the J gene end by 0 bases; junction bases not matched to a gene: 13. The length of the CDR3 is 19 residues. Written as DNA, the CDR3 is TGCGCCAGCAGCCAAGATGACAGGACAGGGTCCCAAAACTCCTACGAGCAGTACTTC. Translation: CASSQDDRTGSQNSYEQYF.

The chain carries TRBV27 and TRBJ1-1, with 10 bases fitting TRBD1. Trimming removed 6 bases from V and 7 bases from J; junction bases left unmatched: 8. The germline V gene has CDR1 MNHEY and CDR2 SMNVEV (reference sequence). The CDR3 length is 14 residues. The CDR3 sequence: CASRTGGAGNEAFF. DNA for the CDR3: TGTGCCAGCAGGACAGGGGGCGCCGGGAATGAAGCTTTCTTT.

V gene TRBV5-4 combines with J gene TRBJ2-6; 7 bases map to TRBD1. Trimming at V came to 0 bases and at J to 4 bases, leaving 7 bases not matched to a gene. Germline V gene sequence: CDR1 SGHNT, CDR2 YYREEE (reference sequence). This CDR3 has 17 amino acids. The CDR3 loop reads CASSLETGLGGANVLTF. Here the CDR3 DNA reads TGTGCCAGCAGCTTGGAGACAGGGTTGGGGGGGGCCAACGTCCTGACTTTC.

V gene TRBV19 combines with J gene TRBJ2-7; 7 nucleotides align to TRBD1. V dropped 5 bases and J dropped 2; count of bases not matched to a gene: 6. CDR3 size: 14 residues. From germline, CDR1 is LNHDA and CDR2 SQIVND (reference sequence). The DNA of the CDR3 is TGTGCCAGTAGTCGCCGACAGGGACCCTACGAGCAGTACTTC. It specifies CASSRRQGPYEQYF.

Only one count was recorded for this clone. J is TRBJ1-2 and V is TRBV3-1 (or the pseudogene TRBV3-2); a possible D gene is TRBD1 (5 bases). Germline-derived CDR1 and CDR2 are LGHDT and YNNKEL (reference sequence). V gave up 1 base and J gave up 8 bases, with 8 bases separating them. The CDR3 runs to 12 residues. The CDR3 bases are TGTGCCAGCAGCCAAGTTGGGGGGGGCTACACCTTC. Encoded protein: CASSQVGGGYTF.

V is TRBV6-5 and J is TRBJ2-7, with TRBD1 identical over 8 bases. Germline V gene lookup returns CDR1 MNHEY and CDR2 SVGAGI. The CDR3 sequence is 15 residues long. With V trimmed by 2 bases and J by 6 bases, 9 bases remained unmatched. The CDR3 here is CASSYIAGRGREQYF. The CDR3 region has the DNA TGTGCCAGCAGTTACATCGCAGGCAGGGGGCGCGAGCAGTACTTC.

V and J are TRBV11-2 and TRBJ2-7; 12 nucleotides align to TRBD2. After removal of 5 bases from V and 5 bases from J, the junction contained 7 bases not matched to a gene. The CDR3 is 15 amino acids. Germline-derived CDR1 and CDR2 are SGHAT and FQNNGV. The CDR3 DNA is TGTGCCAGCAGCCTAGCGGGAGGGCCTCGTCACGAGCAGTACTTC. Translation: CASSLAGGPRHEQYF.

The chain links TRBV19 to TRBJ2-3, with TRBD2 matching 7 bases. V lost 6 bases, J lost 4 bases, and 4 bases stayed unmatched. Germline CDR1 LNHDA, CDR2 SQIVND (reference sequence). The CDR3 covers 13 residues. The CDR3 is CASRRELPDTQYF. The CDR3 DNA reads TGTGCCAGTAGGCGGGAGCTCCCAGATACGCAGTATTTT.

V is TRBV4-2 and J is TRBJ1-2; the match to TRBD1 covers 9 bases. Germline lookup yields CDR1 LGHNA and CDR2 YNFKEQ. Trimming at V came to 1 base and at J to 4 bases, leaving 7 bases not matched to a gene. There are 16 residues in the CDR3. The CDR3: CASSQVGRDRVYGYTF. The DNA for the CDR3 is TGTGCCAGCAGCCAAGTGGGACGGGACAGGGTCTATGGCTACACCTTC.

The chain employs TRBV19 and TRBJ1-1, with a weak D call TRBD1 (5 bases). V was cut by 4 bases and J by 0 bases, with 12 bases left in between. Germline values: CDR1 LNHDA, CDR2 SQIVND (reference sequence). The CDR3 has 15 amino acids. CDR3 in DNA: TGTGCCAGTAGTAAGGGACGGATCATGAACACTGAAGCTTTCTTT. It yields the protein CASSKGRIMNTEAFF.

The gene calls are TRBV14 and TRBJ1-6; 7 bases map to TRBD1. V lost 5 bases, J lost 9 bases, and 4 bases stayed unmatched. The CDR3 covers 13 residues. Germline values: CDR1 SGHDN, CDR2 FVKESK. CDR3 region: CASSRQGGSPLHF. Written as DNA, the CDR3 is TGTGCCAGCAGCAGACAGGGAGGTTCACCCCTCCACTTT.

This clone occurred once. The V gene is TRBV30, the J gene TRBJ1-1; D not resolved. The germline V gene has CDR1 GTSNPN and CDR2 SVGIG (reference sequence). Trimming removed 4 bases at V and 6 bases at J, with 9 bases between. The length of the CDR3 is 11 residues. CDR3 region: CAWTRGAEAFF. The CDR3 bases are TGTGCCTGGACACGGGGAGCTGAAGCTTTCTTT.

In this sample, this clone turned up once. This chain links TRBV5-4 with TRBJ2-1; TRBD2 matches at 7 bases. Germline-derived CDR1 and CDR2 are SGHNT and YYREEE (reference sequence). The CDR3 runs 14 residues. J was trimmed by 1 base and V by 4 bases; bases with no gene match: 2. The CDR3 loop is CASSPGGSYNEQFF. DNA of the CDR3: TGTGCCAGCAGCCCGGGGGGATCCTACAATGAGCAGTTCTTC.

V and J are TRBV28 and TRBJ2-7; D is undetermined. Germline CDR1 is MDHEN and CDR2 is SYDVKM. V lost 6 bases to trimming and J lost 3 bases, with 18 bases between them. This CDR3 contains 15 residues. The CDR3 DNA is TGTGCCAGCAGCGCAACCGCTCCGGGCCACTACGAGCAGTACTTC. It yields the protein CASSATAPGHYEQYF.